The T cell receptor (beta chain) under discussion was sequenced for a study of T cell repertoires in cytomegalovirus infection. This clonotype came up many times. The CDR3 runs 15 residues. V shed 9 bases, J shed 3 bases, and the junction held 11 bases outside the gene matches. Germline V gene lookup returns CDR1 SNHLY and CDR2 FYNNEI. MiXCR was run by TCRdb on the reads, yielding one entry per CDR3 protein. The data show about 210,000 distinct CDR3 sequences, 5% to 8.5% seen once. The chain has TRBV2 and TRBJ2-1; 7 positions match TRBD2. This receptor was taken from a human donor in good health (CMV status not recorded). Some clones in this sample may be carry-over from other donors' samples. What was sequenced was PBMCs. CDR3 bases: TGTGCCAGTTCTTCTACGAGCGGGGACTACAATGAGCAGTTCTTC. Amino acids: CASSSTSGDYNEQFF.